Below, one T cell receptor beta chain is given with its context. The data originate from a study of CD4 and CD8 cells across lung adenocarcinoma regions. The CDR3 totals 15 residues. In germline, CDR1 is MNHNS, CDR2 SASEGT. Trimming removed 1 base at V and 0 bases at J, with 10 bases between. TCRdb reprocessed the PCR reads with MiXCR, giving one entry per CDR3 protein. Here the sample spans 3,000 to 3,500 distinct CDR3 sequences, around two thirds being singletons. What was sequenced was CD4+ T cells from the margin of a lung tumor. This TCR came from a male donor with lung adenocarcinoma. The CD4 and CD8 labels of this study may be unreliable. V usage is TRBV6-1 and J usage is TRBJ2-7; D perhaps matches TRBD1 (6 bases). The CDR3 loop is CASSEGDISSYEQYF. In DNA form, the CDR3 reads TGTGCCAGCAGTGAAGGGGACATCAGCTCCTACGAGCAGTACTTC.